This TCR beta chain was profiled in a study of blood T cell repertoires in COVID-19. CDR1 is SEHNR, CDR2 FQNEAQ, per germline (reference sequence). This CDR3 is built from 16 residues. V was pared by 5 bases and J by 2 bases, with 18 bases between. Sequenced by immunoSEQ multiplex PCR; TCRdb stores in-frame clones only, minus some. Here the sample spans about 170,000 clones, about four fifths being singletons. J is TRBJ2-5 and V is TRBV7-9, with D possibly being TRBD1 (6 bases). This clonotype originated in an elderly woman with acute or convalescent COVID-19. The specimen was peripheral blood. Here the CDR3 DNA reads TGTGCCAGCAGCCAAACTACAGGGTCCGCACAAGAGACCCAGTACTTC. This codes for CASSQTTGSAQETQYF. Supplemented by reference TRBV7-9 and TRBJ2-5, the full variable domain reads DTGVSQNPRHKITKRGQNVTFRCDPISEHNRLYWYRQTLGQGPEFLTYFQNEAQLEKSRLLSDRFSAERPKGSFSTLEIQRTEQGDSAMYLCASSQTTGSAQETQYFGPGTRLLVL.